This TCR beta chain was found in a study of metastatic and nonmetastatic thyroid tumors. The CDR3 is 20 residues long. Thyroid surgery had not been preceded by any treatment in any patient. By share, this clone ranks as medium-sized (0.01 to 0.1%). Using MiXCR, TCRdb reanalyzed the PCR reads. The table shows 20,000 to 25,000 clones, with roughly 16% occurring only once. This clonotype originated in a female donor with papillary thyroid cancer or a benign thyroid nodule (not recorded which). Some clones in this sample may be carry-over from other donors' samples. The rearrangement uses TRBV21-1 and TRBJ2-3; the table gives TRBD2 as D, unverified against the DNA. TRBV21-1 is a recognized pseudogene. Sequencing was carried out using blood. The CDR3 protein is CASTPERATIISSSTDTQYF. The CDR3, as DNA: TGTGCCAGCACCCCCGAGCGGGCGACTATTATTAGCTCTAGCACAGATACGCAGTATTTT.